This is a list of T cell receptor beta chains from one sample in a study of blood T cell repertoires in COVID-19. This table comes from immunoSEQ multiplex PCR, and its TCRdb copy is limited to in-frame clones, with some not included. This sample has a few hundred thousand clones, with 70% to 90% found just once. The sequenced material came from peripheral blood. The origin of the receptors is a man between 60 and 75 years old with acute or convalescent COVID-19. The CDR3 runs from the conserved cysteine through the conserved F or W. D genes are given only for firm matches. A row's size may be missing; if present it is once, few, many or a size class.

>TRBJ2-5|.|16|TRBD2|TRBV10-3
TGTGCCATCAGTGTGGGACTAGCGGGAGGGGAAGAGACCCAGTACTTC
CAISVGLAGGEETQYF
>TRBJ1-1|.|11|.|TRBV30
TGTGCCTGGAGTATAGGGGCTGAAGCTTTCTTT
CAWSIGAEAFF
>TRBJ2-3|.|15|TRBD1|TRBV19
TGTGCCAGTAATGGACTCAGGACAGGGGATGATACGCAGTATTTT
CASNGLRTGDDTQYF
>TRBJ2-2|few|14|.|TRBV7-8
TGTGCCACCAGATCGGTTGCGAACACCGGGGAGCTGTTTTTT
CATRSVANTGELFF
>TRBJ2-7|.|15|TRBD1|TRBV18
TGTGCCACCCGGACAGGGAATCATGACTCCGACGAGCAGTACTTC
CATRTGNHDSDEQYF
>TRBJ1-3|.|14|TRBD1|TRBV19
TGTGCCAGTAGTCCACGACAGGGCTGGGACACCATATATTTT
CASSPRQGWDTIYF
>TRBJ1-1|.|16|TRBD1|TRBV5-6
TGTGCCAGCAGCTTGTCTTCAGGGGGTTCGAACACTGAAGCTTTCTTT
CASSLSSGGSNTEAFF
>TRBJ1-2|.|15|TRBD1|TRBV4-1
TGCGCCAGCAGCCACCCCTGGACAGGGAATGGTGGCTACACCTTC
CASSHPWTGNGGYTF
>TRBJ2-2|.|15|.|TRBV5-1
TGCGCCAGCAGCTCCGGGAGCCCCCCCCCGGGGGAGCTGTTTTTT
CASSSGSPPPGELFF
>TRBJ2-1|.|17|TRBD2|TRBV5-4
TGTGCCAGCAGCTTGACTAGCGGGAGGGCCATTTACAATGAGCAGTTCTTC
CASSLTSGRAIYNEQFF
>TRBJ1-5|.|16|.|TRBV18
TGTGCCAGCTCACCCACGGCTTGGGCAGACAATCAGCCCCAGCATTTT
CASSPTAWADNQPQHF
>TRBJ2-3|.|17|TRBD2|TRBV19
TGTGCCAGTAGTCCTACCTTTTTAGCGGGATTCACAGATACGCAGTATTTT
CASSPTFLAGFTDTQYF